This TCR beta chain was identified in a study of T cells in Graves' hyperthyroidism and ophthalmopathy. Findings and limits, study-wide: In the analysis, a 13 V-J model separated ophthalmopathy from stable hyperthyroidism. Blood samples included most of the expanded thyroid clonotypes exceeding 0.001.

The ends were cut back, 7 bases at V and 7 bases at J, with 13 bases in the middle. CDR1 is DFQATT, CDR2 SNEGSKA, per germline (reference sequence). The CDR3 spans 12 residues. The source material, RNA transcripts, was used to amplify TCR beta CDR3 regions. The primer set for the first-round RT-PCR of the TCR CDR3 was HTBI. Via MiXCR, TCRdb re-called the multiplex PCR reads, giving one row per CDR3 protein. This table has approximately 590,000 distinct CDR3 sequences, 15% to 18% appearing once. This clonotype came up many times. The antigen remains undetermined. The rearrangement links TRBV20-1 to TRBJ1-4; D is uncertain. Material: blood. This TCR came from a woman in her twenties or thirties with Graves' hyperthyroidism. DNA of the CDR3: TGCAGTGTATTACGGGAGGGTGAAAAACTGTTTTTT. It encodes CSVLREGEKLFF.